Below, one T cell receptor (beta chain) is given with its context. V gave up 5 bases and J gave up 3 bases; unmatched junction bases: 6. The CDR3 sequence is 14 residues long. Germline values: CDR1 SGHNT, CDR2 YYREEE (reference sequence). The entry originates in a study of T cell changes during pregnancy in multiple sclerosis. The repertoire was sequenced with immunoSEQ multiplex PCR; TCRdb's copy has only in-frame clones and lacks some. The sample lists around 30,000 clones; 90% were seen once. The chain joins TRBV5-4 to TRBJ1-1, with 8 bases fitting TRBD1. The sample consisted of CD4+ T cells from peripheral blood mononuclear cells, taken in the third trimester of pregnancy. This TCR was sampled from a female donor in good health, enrolled as a control in a pregnancy study. CDR3 residues: CASSSGGTDTEAFF. In DNA, the CDR3 is TGTGCCAGCAGTTCAGGGGGCACGGACACTGAAGCTTTCTTT. Supplemented by reference TRBV5-4 and TRBJ1-1, the full variable domain reads ETGVTQSPTHLIKTRGQQVTLRCSSQSGHNTVSWYQQALGQGPQFIFQYYREEENGRGNFPPRFSGLQFPNYSSELNVNALELDDSALYLCASSSGGTDTEAFFGQGTRLTVV.